The rows below give T cell receptor beta chains drawn from one sample of a study of T cell changes during pregnancy in multiple sclerosis. Repertoires were generated with immunoSEQ multiplex PCR, while TCRdb's copy carries only in-frame clones and drops some. This sample has 69,000 or so clones, with roughly 91% found just once. This material consisted of peripheral blood, taken in the third trimester of pregnancy. These receptors were collected from a female donor with multiple sclerosis, enrolled in a pregnancy study. Both conserved end residues are part of each CDR3. Each record gives: D gene, J gene, V gene, clone size, CDR3 DNA, CDR3 protein. A D gene is named only where the DNA matches it firmly. Clone sizes are given selectively: once, few, many, or a class where the clone is expanded.

NA TRBJ1-1 TRBV5-5 NA TGTGCCAGCAGCGTAAGACAGAGCGCTGAAGCTTTCTTT CASSVRQSAEAFF
TRBD1 TRBJ2-5 TRBV7-2 few TGTGCCAGCAGTGAGGCAGGGGGCTGGGAGACCCAGTACTTC CASSEAGGWETQYF
TRBD1 TRBJ2-2 TRBV19 NA TGTGCCAGTTATGACAGGGGATACGGGGAGCTGTTTTTT CASYDRGYGELFF
NA TRBJ2-7 TRBV5-1 NA TGCGCCAGCAGCGACAGCTACTCCTACGAGCAGTACTTC CASSDSYSYEQYF
NA TRBJ1-1 TRBV5-1 NA TGCGCCAGCAGCGGATTAACGGGGAACACTGAAGCTTTCTTT CASSGLTGNTEAFF
NA TRBJ1-2 TRBV10-3 NA TGTGCCATCAGTGAGTCGGCACGAAACTATGGCTACACCTTC CAISESARNYGYTF
NA TRBJ2-5 TRBV5-1 NA TGCGCCAGCAGCTTGGGCGCGGAAGAGACCCAGTACTTC CASSLGAEETQYF
TRBD1 TRBJ1-1 TRBV6-6 NA TGTGCCAGCAGTCCACCAGGGGGGCTGTACACTGAAGCTTTCTTT CASSPPGGLYTEAFF
TRBD1 TRBJ1-1 TRBV7-2 NA TGTGCCAGCAGCCTCAGGACAGGGGATTTTGGAGCTTTCTTT CASSLRTGDFGAFF
NA TRBJ2-1 TRBV28 NA TGTGCGGCGGCAGCCCAACACTCCTACAATGAGCAGTTCTTC CAAAAQHSYNEQFF
NA TRBJ2-7 TRBV5-1 NA TGCGCCAGAAACGAAGCGCCCCACGAGCAGTACTTC CARNEAPHEQYF
TRBD1 TRBJ2-7 TRBV6-1 few TGTGCCAGCAGCCTAGACAGGGCCTCCTACGAGCAGTACTTC CASSLDRASYEQYF
NA TRBJ1-6 TRBV5-6 NA TGTGCCAGCAGCTCACCGGGGAATAATTCACCCCTCCACTTT CASSSPGNNSPLHF
NA TRBJ2-2 TRBV14 NA TGTGCCAGCCATCTTTCTCCAGCTTTCCTCCAGGACGGGGGTACCACCGGGGAGCTGTTTTTT CASHLSPAFLQDGGTTGELFF
NA TRBJ1-5 TRBV27 NA TGTGCCAGCAGTTCGTGGGGGGACAGCAATCAGCCCCAGCATTTT CASSSWGDSNQPQHF
TRBD1 TRBJ1-1 TRBV6-6 once TGTGCCAGCAGACCGACAGGGGGGGCCACTGAAGCTTTCTTT CASRPTGGATEAFF
NA TRBJ1-1 TRBV7-3 few TGTGCCAGCAGCTTAACCGGAGGGAACACTGAAGCTTTCTTT CASSLTGGNTEAFF
NA TRBJ2-1 TRBV18 once TGTGCCAGCTCACCAACCGCGGTTCAGGGGAGATTGGATGAGCAGTTCTTC CASSPTAVQGRLDEQFF
TRBD1 TRBJ1-5 TRBV6-6 few TGTGCCAGCACCCAGGGGGATCAGCCCCAGCATTTT CASTQGDQPQHF
NA TRBJ2-6 TRBV29-1 NA TGCAGCGTCCCCCCCCCGCGGGTAGCTGGGGCCAACGTCCTGACTTTC CSVPPPRVAGANVLTF
TRBD2 TRBJ2-3 TRBV2 NA TGTGCCAGCAGGCTTACTAGCGGGGGGAGCACAGATACGCAGTATTTT CASRLTSGGSTDTQYF
NA TRBJ2-1 TRBV9 NA TGTGCCAGCAGCGTAAGGTTTGGGGGGGCGAATGAGCAGTTCTTC CASSVRFGGANEQFF
NA TRBJ2-5 TRBV7-2 NA TGTGCCAGCAGCTTAGAGCGTTCCGGCGGGGAGACCCAGTACTTC CASSLERSGGETQYF
NA TRBJ1-5 TRBV10-3 NA TGTGCCATCAGTGAAAGGCTGACTGGAGGTCAGCCCCAGCATTTT CAISERLTGGQPQHF
TRBD1 TRBJ2-7 TRBV7-3 NA TGTGCCAGCAGCTTAAGGGGGAACAGGGGGCAATACGAGCAGTACTTC CASSLRGNRGQYEQYF
NA TRBJ2-5 TRBV25-1 NA TGTGCCAGCAGTAGCCCTACGGGTGTGTTGGGAGAGACCCAGTACTTC CASSSPTGVLGETQYF
TRBD1 TRBJ1-1 TRBV7-9 NA TGTGCCAGCAGCTTGGGAAGGACAGGCACTGAAGCTTTCTTT CASSLGRTGTEAFF
NA TRBJ2-1 TRBV25-1 NA TGTGCCAGCAGTGACCAACAGAGGGGGTCCTTTCCCTACAATGAGCAGTTCTTC CASSDQQRGSFPYNEQFF
NA TRBJ1-4 TRBV15 NA TGTGCCACCAGCACGTCGGGGGTACCAAGGGAAAAACTGTTTTTT CATSTSGVPREKLFF
TRBD1 TRBJ1-1 TRBV7-9 NA TGTGCCAGCAGCTTAGCGCGGGGACAGGGGAACACTGAAGCTTTCTTT CASSLARGQGNTEAFF
TRBD2 TRBJ2-2 TRBV19 NA TGTGCCAGTAGTATTTTTAGCGGGGGGGCCACCGGGGAGCTGTTTTTT CASSIFSGGATGELFF